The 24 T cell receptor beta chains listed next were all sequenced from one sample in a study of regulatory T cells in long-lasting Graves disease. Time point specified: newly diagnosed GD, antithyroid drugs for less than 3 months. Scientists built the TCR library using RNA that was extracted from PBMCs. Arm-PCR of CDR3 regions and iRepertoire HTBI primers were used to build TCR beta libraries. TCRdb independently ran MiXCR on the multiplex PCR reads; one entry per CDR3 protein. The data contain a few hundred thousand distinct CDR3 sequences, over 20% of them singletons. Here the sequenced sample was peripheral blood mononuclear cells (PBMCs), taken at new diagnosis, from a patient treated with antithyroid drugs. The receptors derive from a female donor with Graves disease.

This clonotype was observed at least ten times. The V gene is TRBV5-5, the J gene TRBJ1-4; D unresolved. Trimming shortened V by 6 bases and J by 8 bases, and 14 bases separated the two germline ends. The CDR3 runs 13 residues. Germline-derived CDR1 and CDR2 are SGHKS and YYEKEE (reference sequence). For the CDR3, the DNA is TGTGCCAGCACCCCTCCGGTGGAGGAAAAACTGTTTTTT. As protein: CASTPPVEEKLFF.

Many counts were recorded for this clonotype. CDR3 bases: TGCGCCAGCAGCTTGGCAGGGCAGGGAGGCGAACCCCTCCACTTT. Its translation: CASSLAGQGGEPLHF. The chain couples TRBV5-1 to TRBJ1-6; D might be TRBD1 (5 bases). Trimming took 0 bases from V and 12 from J, leaving 16 bases between them. The CDR3 runs 15 residues. Germline values: CDR1 SGHRS, CDR2 YFSETQ.

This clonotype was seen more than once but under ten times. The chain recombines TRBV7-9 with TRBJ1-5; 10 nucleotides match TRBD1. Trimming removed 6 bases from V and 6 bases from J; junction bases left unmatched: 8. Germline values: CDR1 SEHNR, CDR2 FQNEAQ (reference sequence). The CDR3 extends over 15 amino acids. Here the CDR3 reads CASSQTGTGVQPQHF. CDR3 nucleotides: TGTGCCAGCAGTCAGACCGGGACAGGGGTTCAGCCCCAGCATTTT.

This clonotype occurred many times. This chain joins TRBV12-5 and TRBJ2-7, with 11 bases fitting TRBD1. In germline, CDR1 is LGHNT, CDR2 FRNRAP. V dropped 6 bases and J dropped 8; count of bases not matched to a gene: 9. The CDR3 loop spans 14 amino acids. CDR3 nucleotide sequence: TGTGCTAGTGGCCCAACCGGGACAGGGGGGAAGCAGTACTTC. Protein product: CASGPTGTGGKQYF.

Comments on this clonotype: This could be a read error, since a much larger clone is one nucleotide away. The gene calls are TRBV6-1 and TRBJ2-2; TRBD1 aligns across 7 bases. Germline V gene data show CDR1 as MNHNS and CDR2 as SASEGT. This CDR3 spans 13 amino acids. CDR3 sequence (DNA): TGTGCCAGCAGTGAATTAGGGGGCAGGGAGCTGCTTTTT. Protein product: CASSELGGRELLF.

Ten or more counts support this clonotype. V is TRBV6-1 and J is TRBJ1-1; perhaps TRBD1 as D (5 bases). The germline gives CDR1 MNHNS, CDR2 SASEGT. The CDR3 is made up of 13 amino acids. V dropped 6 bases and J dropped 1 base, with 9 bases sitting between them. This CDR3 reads CASRGTQNTEAFF. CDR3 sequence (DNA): TGTGCCAGCAGGGGGACGCAGAACACTGAAGCTTTCTTT.

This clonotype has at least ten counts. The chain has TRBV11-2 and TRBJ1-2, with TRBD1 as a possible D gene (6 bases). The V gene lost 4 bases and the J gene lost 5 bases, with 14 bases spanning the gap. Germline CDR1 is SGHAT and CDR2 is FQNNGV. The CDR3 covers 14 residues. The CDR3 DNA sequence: TGTGCCAGCAGCTCCCCCACAGGGTCTTATGGCTACACCTTC. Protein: CASSSPTGSYGYTF.

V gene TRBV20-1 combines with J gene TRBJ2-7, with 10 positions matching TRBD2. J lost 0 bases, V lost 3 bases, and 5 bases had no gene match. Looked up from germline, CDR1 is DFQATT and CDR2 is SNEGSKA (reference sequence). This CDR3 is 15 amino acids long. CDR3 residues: CSARGSGGPSYEQYF. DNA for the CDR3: TGCAGTGCTAGGGGTAGCGGGGGGCCCTCCTACGAGCAGTACTTC.

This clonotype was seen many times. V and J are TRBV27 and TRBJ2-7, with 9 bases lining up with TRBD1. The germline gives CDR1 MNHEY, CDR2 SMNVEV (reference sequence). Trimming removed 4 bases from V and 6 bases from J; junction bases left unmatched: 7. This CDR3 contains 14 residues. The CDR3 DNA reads TGTGCCAGCAGTTCACAGGGGGCAGCGGCCGAGCAGTACTTC. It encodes CASSSQGAAAEQYF.

This CDR3 is CAISSRLQGENQPQHF. CDR3 sequence (DNA): TGTGCCATCAGTTCCCGATTACAGGGGGAGAATCAGCCCCAGCATTTT. The V call is TRBV10-3, the J call TRBJ1-5; 8 nucleotides line up with TRBD1. The V segment lost 5 bases and the J segment 4 bases; nucleotides outside the gene matches: 10. The CDR3 spans 16 residues. Germline loops: CDR1 ENHRY, CDR2 SYGVKD.

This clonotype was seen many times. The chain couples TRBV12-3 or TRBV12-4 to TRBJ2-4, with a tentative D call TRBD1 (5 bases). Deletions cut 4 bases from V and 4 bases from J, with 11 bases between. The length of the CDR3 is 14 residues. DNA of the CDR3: TGTGCCAGCAGTTCCCGGACACCGAAAAACATTCAGTACTTC. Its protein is CASSSRTPKNIQYF.

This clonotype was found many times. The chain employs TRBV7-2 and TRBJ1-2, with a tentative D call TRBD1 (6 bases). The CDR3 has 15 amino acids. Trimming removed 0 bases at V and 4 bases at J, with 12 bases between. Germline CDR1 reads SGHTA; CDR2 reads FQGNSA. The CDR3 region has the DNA TGTGCCAGCAGCTTAGCTGGGGGCCGGGGCTATGGCTACACCTTC. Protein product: CASSLAGGRGYGYTF. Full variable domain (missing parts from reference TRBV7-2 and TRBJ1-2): GAGVSQSPSNKVTEKGKDVELRCDPISGHTALYWYRQSLGQGLEFLIYFQGNSAPDKSGLPSDRFSAERTGGSVSTLTIQRTQQEDSAVYLCASSLAGGRGYGYTFGSGTRLTVV.

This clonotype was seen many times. CDR3 amino acids: CASSPGRSYEQYF. Written as DNA, the CDR3 is TGCGCCAGCAGTCCCGGACGGAGCTACGAGCAGTACTTC. V is TRBV5-1 and J is TRBJ2-7, with D hard to call. The CDR3 is 13 residues long. The V end lost 5 bases, the J end lost 3 bases, and 12 bases lay between the germline ends. Germline CDR1 is SGHRS and CDR2 is YFSETQ.

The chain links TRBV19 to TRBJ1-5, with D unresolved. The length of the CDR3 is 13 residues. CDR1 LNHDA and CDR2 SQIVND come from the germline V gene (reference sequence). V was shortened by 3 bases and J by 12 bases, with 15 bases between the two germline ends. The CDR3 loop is CASSIAAAMFQHF. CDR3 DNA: TGTGCCAGTAGTATCGCAGCGGCCATGTTCCAGCATTTT.

As DNA, the CDR3 is TGCAGTGCCGACCTAGCGGGGGCCGAGCAGTTCTTC. Translation: CSADLAGAEQFF. This chain joins TRBV20-1 and TRBJ2-1; 10 nucleotides line up with TRBD2. This CDR3 region has 12 residues. Germline assignment: CDR1 DFQATT and CDR2 SNEGSKA (reference sequence). V shed 6 bases, J shed 10 bases, and the junction held 6 bases outside the gene matches.

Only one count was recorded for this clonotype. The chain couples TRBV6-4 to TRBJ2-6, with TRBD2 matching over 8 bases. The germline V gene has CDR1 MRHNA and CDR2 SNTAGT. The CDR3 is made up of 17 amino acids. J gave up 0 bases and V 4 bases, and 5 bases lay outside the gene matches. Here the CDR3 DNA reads TGTGCCAGCAGTGCCCAAGGACTAGCCTCTGGGGCCAACGTCCTGACTTTC. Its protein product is CASSAQGLASGANVLTF.

CDR3 DNA sequence: TGTGCCAGCAGCTTCGCCCGATACACTGAAGCTTTCTTT. Its protein product is CASSFARYTEAFF. The chain uses TRBV7-2 and TRBJ1-1; no clear D gene. Trimming pared 3 bases from V and 3 bases from J, leaving 8 bases between. Per germline, CDR1 SGHTA and CDR2 FQGNSA. The CDR3 has 13 residues.

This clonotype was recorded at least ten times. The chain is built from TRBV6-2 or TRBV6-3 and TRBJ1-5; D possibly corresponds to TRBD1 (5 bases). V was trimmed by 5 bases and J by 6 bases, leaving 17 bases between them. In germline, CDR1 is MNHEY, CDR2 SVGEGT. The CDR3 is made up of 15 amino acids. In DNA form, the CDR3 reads TGTGCCAGCAGTAGGGACGGCGCCGTCCCTCAGCCCCAGCATTTT. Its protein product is CASSRDGAVPQPQHF.

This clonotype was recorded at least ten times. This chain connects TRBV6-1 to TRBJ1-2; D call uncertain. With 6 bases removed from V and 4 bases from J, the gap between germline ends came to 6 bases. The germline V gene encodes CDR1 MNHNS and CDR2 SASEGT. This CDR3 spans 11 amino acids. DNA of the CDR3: TGTGCCAGCAGCCACATCTATGGCTACACCTTC. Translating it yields CASSHIYGYTF.

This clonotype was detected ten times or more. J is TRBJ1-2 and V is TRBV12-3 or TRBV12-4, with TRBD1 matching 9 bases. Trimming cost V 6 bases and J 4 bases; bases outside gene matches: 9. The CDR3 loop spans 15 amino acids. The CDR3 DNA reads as TGTGCCAGCAGACGGGGACAGGGCCCACCCTATGGCTACACCTTC. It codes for CASRRGQGPPYGYTF.

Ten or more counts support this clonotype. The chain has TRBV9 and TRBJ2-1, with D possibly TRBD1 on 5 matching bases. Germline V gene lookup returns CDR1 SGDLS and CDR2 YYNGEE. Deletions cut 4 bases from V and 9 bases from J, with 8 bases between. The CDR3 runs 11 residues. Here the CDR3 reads CASSTTGEQFF. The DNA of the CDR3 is TGTGCCAGCAGCACCACAGGTGAGCAGTTCTTC.

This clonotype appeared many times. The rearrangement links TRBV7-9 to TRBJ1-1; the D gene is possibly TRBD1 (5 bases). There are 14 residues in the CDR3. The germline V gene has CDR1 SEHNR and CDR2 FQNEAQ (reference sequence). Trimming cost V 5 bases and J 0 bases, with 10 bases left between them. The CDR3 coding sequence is TGTGCCAGCAGCCACAGGACCATGAACACTGAAGCTTTCTTT. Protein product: CASSHRTMNTEAFF.

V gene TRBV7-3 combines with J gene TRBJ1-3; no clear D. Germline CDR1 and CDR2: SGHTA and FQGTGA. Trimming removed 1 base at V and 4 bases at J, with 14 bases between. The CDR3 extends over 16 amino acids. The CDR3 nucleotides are TGTGCCAGCAGCTTAAGTGGGAGGGCCCAAGGAAACACCATATATTTT. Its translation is CASSLSGRAQGNTIYF.

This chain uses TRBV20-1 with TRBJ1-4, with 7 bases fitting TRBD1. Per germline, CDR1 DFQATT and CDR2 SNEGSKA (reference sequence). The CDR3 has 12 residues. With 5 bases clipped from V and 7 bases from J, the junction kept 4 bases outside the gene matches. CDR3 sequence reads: CSAPGGGEKLFF. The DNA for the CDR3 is TGCAGTGCTCCAGGGGGGGGTGAAAAACTGTTTTTT.